The 32 T cell receptor beta chains reported below all come from one sample, sequenced in a study of blood T cell repertoires in COVID-19. Some clones are missing from TCRdb's copy, which holds only in-frame ones; the method was immunoSEQ multiplex PCR. The top ten hold roughly 1.1% of the sample, which has 250,000 to 300,000 clones, 90% seen once. Sequencing was carried out using PBMCs or T cells enriched from blood (not recorded which). These receptors came from a woman aged 25 to 39 who had recovered from COVID-19.

This clone showed up just a few times. The chain is built from TRBV6-2 or TRBV6-3 and TRBJ1-1; D is ambiguous. The CDR3 runs to 13 residues. V was trimmed by 5 bases and J by 5 bases, leaving 12 bases between them. CDR1 and CDR2 from the germline V gene are MNHEY and SVGEGT. The CDR3: CASSHRRRTEAFF. The CDR3, as DNA: TGTGCCAGCAGTCATAGGAGGAGAACTGAAGCTTTCTTT.

V is TRBV15 and J is TRBJ2-7; D possibly corresponds to TRBD2 (6 bases). Germline lookup yields CDR1 LNHNV and CDR2 YYDKDF (reference sequence). This CDR3 region has 14 residues. Trimming took off 1 base at V and 4 bases at J, with 11 bases between the two ends. In DNA, the CDR3 is TGTGCCACCAGCAGAGTCGTGGGAGGTTACGAGCAGTACTTC. This encodes CATSRVVGGYEQYF.

The rearrangement joins TRBV7-6 to TRBJ1-3; D might be TRBD1 (5 bases). Germline assignment: CDR1 SGHVS and CDR2 FNYEAQ. The V and J ends lost 3 bases and 0 bases respectively, with 9 bases between them. This CDR3 region has 15 residues. CDR3: CASSLIDSSGNTIYF. In DNA form, the CDR3 reads TGTGCCAGCAGCTTGATTGACAGCTCTGGAAACACCATATATTTT. Full variable domain (remainder filled in from reference TRBV7-6 and TRBJ1-3): GAGVSQSPRYKVTKRGQDVALRCDPISGHVSLYWYRQALGQGPEFLTYFNYEAQQDKSGLPNDRFSAERPEGSISTLTIQRTEQRDSAMYRCASSLIDSSGNTIYFGEGSWLTVV.

This sequence joins TRBV4-1 and TRBJ1-2; perhaps TRBD1 as D (5 bases). This CDR3 spans 14 amino acids. Germline V CDR1 and CDR2: MGHRA, YSYEKL. Trimming left V 5 bases short and J 2 bases short, with 12 bases between. CDR3 sequence (DNA): TGCGCCAGCAGCAAGTCGACAGAGAACTATGGCTACACCTTC. It specifies CASSKSTENYGYTF.

CDR3 residues: CASSLSDGLSYEQYF. CDR3 in DNA: TGTGCCAGCAGCTTATCGGACGGACTTTCCTACGAGCAGTACTTC. V is TRBV7-2 and J is TRBJ2-7; D possibly corresponds to TRBD2 (5 bases). From germline, CDR1 is SGHTA and CDR2 FQGNSA. The CDR3 runs to 15 residues. Trimming stripped 2 bases from V and 1 base from J, with 12 bases between.

This chain joins TRBV6-6 and TRBJ2-3; TRBD2 matches 7 bases. Germline V gene sequence: CDR1 MNHNY, CDR2 SVGAGI (reference sequence). V lost 2 bases to trimming and J lost 2 bases; unmatched junction nucleotides: 7. The CDR3 is made up of 16 amino acids. Written as DNA, the CDR3 is TGTGCCAGCAGTTACCGAAGCGGGACCAACACAGATACGCAGTATTTT. Amino acids: CASSYRSGTNTDTQYF.

The V and J genes are TRBV28 and TRBJ1-1; the match to TRBD1 covers 7 bases. This CDR3 is built from 15 residues. V lost 1 base, J lost 7 bases, and 9 bases stayed unmatched. Germline assignment: CDR1 MDHEN and CDR2 SYDVKM. CDR3 sequence (DNA): TGTGCCAGCAGTTTATTTCCGGGACAGACGATTGAAGCTTTCTTT. Translating gives CASSLFPGQTIEAFF.

The V and J genes are TRBV27 and TRBJ2-1; D possibly corresponds to TRBD2 (5 bases). This CDR3 contains 16 residues. V gave up 3 bases and J gave up 3 bases, with 15 bases separating them. Germline V gene data show CDR1 as MNHEY and CDR2 as SMNVEV (reference sequence). This CDR3 reads CASSFRLAGLYNEQFF. In DNA, the CDR3 is TGTGCCAGCAGTTTCCGTCTGGCGGGCCTCTACAATGAGCAGTTCTTC.

CDR3 loop: CSVSLAGASGELFF. For the CDR3, the DNA is TGCAGCGTTTCTCTAGCGGGAGCCTCCGGGGAGCTGTTTTTT. The chain couples TRBV29-1 to TRBJ2-2, with TRBD2 matching over 10 bases. V lost 5 bases and J lost 6; bases outside the gene matches: 6. Germline-derived CDR1 and CDR2 are SQVTM and ANQGSEA. The CDR3 covers 14 residues.

As to this clone: In the same sample, other DNA sequences code for this CDR3. J is TRBJ1-1 and V is TRBV19; TRBD1 matches 9 bases. CDR3 length: 14 residues. Germline V gene sequence: CDR1 LNHDA, CDR2 SQIVND (reference sequence). Trimming removed 3 bases from V and 2 bases from J; junction bases left unmatched: 1. CDR3 bases: TGTGCCAGTAGTATTACAGGGGGCAACACTGAAGCTTTCTTT. Protein: CASSITGGNTEAFF.

The J gene is TRBJ1-4, the V gene TRBV6-1; no reliable D call. This CDR3 has 12 amino acids. Per germline, CDR1 MNHNS and CDR2 SASEGT. With 3 bases removed from V and 8 bases from J, the gap between germline ends came to 7 bases. The CDR3 sequence: CASSDGEEKLFF. CDR3 bases: TGTGCCAGCAGTGACGGGGAGGAAAAACTGTTTTTT.

The rearrangement uses TRBV15 and TRBJ2-7, with 8 positions matching TRBD1. CDR1 is LNHNV and CDR2 is YYDKDF in the germline V gene (reference sequence). CDR3 size: 15 residues. V gave up 1 base and J gave up 3 bases; unmatched junction bases: 5. Here the CDR3 DNA reads TGTGCCACCAGCAGAGGGGGACAGGAGATCTACGAGCAGTACTTC. It is translated as CATSRGGQEIYEQYF.

The genes are TRBV7-9 and TRBJ1-2, with a tentative D call TRBD1 (5 bases). V was pared by 5 bases and J by 3 bases, with 10 bases between. This CDR3 is built from 13 residues. Germline assignment: CDR1 SEHNR and CDR2 FQNEAQ (reference sequence). The CDR3 DNA reads TGTGCCAGCAGCCCCGGGACTGACTATGGCTACACCTTC. Translation gives CASSPGTDYGYTF.

The chain has TRBV3-1 (or the pseudogene TRBV3-2) and TRBJ2-6; 8 positions match TRBD1. Trimming cost V 4 bases and J 0 bases; bases outside gene matches: 8. This CDR3 is 18 amino acids long. The germline gives CDR1 LGHDT, CDR2 YNNKEL (reference sequence). CDR3 region: CASSRVDRVLSGANVLTF. The DNA for the CDR3 is TGTGCCAGCAGCCGAGTGGACAGGGTGCTCTCTGGGGCCAACGTCCTGACTTTC.

The chain combines TRBV11-3 with TRBJ2-2, with 9 bases identical to TRBD1. CDR1 is SGHNT, CDR2 YENEEA, per germline. V was clipped by 3 bases and J by 4 bases; unmatched bases: 0. This CDR3 has 14 amino acids. The DNA for the CDR3 is TGTGCCAGCAGCTTGGACAGGGGCACCGGGGAGCTGTTTTTT. Its protein is CASSLDRGTGELFF. The full variable domain, its missing parts supplied by reference TRBV11-3 and TRBJ2-2, is EAGVVQSPRYKIIEKKQPVAFWCNPISGHNTLYWYLQNLGQGPELLIRYENEEAVDDSQLPKDRFSAERLKGVDSTLKIQPAELGDSAVYLCASSLDRGTGELFFGEGSRLTVL.

The chain uses TRBV6-4 and TRBJ2-1, with D possibly matching TRBD2 (6 bases). The CDR3 is made up of 13 amino acids. CDR1 is MRHNA, CDR2 SNTAGT, per germline. V lost 6 bases and J lost 2, with 8 bases in between. This CDR3 is CASRGGPYNEQFF. DNA of the CDR3: TGTGCCAGCAGGGGGGGACCCTACAATGAGCAGTTCTTC.

Details on this clone: At one end, the junction sequence differs from germline, possibly due to a read error. V is TRBV7-7 and J is TRBJ2-5; 8 bases line up with TRBD2. The CDR3 length is 15 residues. CDR1 is SSHAT and CDR2 is FNYEAQ in the germline V gene (reference sequence). The CDR3 coding sequence is TGTGCTAGCAGCATCAGCGGGAGCGGTCTGGAGACCCAGTACTTC. Translating it yields CASSISGSGLETQYF. Variable domain in full (rest from reference TRBV7-7 and TRBJ2-5): GAGVSQSPRYKVTKRGQDVTLRCDPISSHATLYWYQQALGQGPEFLTYFNYEAQPDKSGLPSDRFSAERPEGSISTLTIQRTEQRDSAMYRCASSISGSGLETQYFGPGTRLLVL.

This clone was counted a single time. The genes are TRBV28 and TRBJ2-1, with 12 bases identical to TRBD2. The length of the CDR3 is 19 residues. Trimming at V came to 3 bases and at J to 5 bases, leaving 14 bases not matched to a gene. Germline V lookup: CDR1 MDHEN, CDR2 SYDVKM. The CDR3 coding sequence is TGTGCCAGCAGTTTCTCCCTCGGACTAGCGGGGCTTTTACACAATGAGCAGTTCTTC. It specifies CASSFSLGLAGLLHNEQFF.

The genes are TRBV5-1 and TRBJ2-3; 9 nucleotides align to TRBD2. J lost 1 base, V lost 4 bases, and 7 bases had no gene match. CDR1 SGHRS and CDR2 YFSETQ come from the germline V gene. This CDR3 has 16 residues. CDR3: CASSLLAGLGTDTQYF. CDR3 sequence (DNA): TGCGCCAGCAGCCTCCTAGCGGGACTCGGCACAGATACGCAGTATTTT.

The CDR3 loop reads CATSDYKDRPDHQETQYF. As DNA, the CDR3 is TGTGCCACCAGTGACTATAAGGACAGACCCGATCACCAAGAGACCCAGTACTTC. The chain combines TRBV24-1 with TRBJ2-5; tentative D call: TRBD1 (6 bases). Germline V gives CDR1 KGHDR, CDR2 SFDVKD. Trimming shortened V by 4 bases and J by 0 bases, and 20 bases separated the two germline ends. CDR3 length: 18 amino acids.

V and J are TRBV27 and TRBJ2-7, with D tentatively TRBD1 (6 bases). Deletions cut 3 bases from V and 2 bases from J, with 14 bases between. The CDR3 runs 15 residues. Germline V gene lookup returns CDR1 MNHEY and CDR2 SMNVEV (reference sequence). The CDR3 loop is CASSLGARTPYEQYF. The DNA for the CDR3 is TGTGCCAGCAGTTTGGGGGCCCGAACCCCCTACGAGCAGTACTTC.

The chain couples TRBV13 to TRBJ2-3, with TRBD1 matching 10 bases. With 5 bases clipped from V and 4 bases from J, the junction kept 6 bases outside the gene matches. The germline CDR1 and CDR2 sequences are PRHDT and FYEKMQ (reference sequence). The CDR3 has 15 amino acids. The CDR3 loop is CASSPRQGAADTQYF. The DNA of the CDR3 is TGTGCCAGCAGCCCCCGACAGGGGGCGGCAGATACGCAGTATTTT.

This chain joins TRBV29-1 and TRBJ2-1, with D perhaps TRBD1 (5 bases). The CDR3 consists of 12 residues. Between the trimmed V and J ends, which lost 3 bases and 8 bases, there was a span of 11 bases. CDR1 and CDR2 (germline): SQVTM, ANQGSEA. The CDR3: CSVESGKDEQFF. The CDR3 bases are TGCAGCGTTGAGTCAGGGAAAGATGAGCAGTTCTTC.

The rearrangement uses TRBV5-4 and TRBJ2-5, with 8 nucleotides matching TRBD2. V shed 4 bases and J 3 bases; nucleotides not matched to a gene: 2. CDR3 size: 13 residues. CDR1 is SGHNT and CDR2 is YYREEE in the germline V gene (reference sequence). CDR3 DNA: TGTGCCAGCAGCCCAGCGGGGGAAGAGACCCAGTACTTC. It translates to CASSPAGEETQYF. The full variable domain, its missing parts supplied by reference TRBV5-4 and TRBJ2-5, is ETGVTQSPTHLIKTRGQQVTLRCSSQSGHNTVSWYQQALGQGPQFIFQYYREEENGRGNFPPRFSGLQFPNYSSELNVNALELDDSALYLCASSPAGEETQYFGPGTRLLVL.

This chain links TRBV9 with TRBJ2-1; 11 bases map to TRBD2. V dropped 4 bases and J dropped 5; count of bases not matched to a gene: 11. CDR1 and CDR2 (germline): SGDLS, YYNGEE. The CDR3 has 17 amino acids. CDR3 DNA: TGTGCCAGCAGCTATCGACTAGCGGGAATCCCAAACAATGAGCAGTTCTTC. Protein sequence: CASSYRLAGIPNNEQFF.

V is TRBV3-1 (or the pseudogene TRBV3-2) and J is TRBJ2-5, with D tentatively TRBD1 (9 bases). This CDR3 region has 17 residues. Germline V gives CDR1 LGHDT, CDR2 YNNKEL (reference sequence). Trimming cost V 4 bases and J 5 bases, with 23 bases left between them. The CDR3 protein is CASSPGGTGSGVETQYF. As DNA, the CDR3 is TGTGCCAGCAGCCCGGGGGGGACAGGGAGTGGGGTTGAGACCCAGTACTTC.

This chain uses TRBV29-1 with TRBJ2-7, with D maybe TRBD1 (5 bases). The ends were cut back, 3 bases at V and 1 base at J, with 10 bases in the middle. Germline V lookup: CDR1 SQVTM, CDR2 ANQGSEA. There are 13 residues in the CDR3. In DNA, the CDR3 is TGCAGCGTTGAGGCGGCAGGGTCCTACGAGCAGTACTTC. This encodes CSVEAAGSYEQYF.

This chain links TRBV6-5 with TRBJ1-1, with D unclear. This CDR3 has 13 residues. Per the germline V gene, CDR1 is MNHEY and CDR2 is SVGAGI. Between the trimmed V and J ends, which lost 6 bases and 0 bases, there was a span of 8 bases. CDR3 in amino acids: CASRFRMNTEAFF. The DNA of the CDR3 is TGTGCCAGCAGATTCAGGATGAACACTGAAGCTTTCTTT.

CDR3 coding DNA: TGTGCCAGCAGCTTACCGTCGGGTTATGGCTACACCTTC. Encoded protein: CASSLPSGYGYTF. The genes are TRBV7-9 and TRBJ1-2; D remains unclear. CDR1 is SEHNR, CDR2 FQNEAQ, per germline (reference sequence). The CDR3 is 13 amino acids. Trimming took 2 bases from V and 5 from J, leaving 9 bases between them.

The gene calls are TRBV5-1 and TRBJ1-1; D is uncertain. The CDR3 is made up of 13 amino acids. V lost 3 bases and J 7 bases, leaving 13 bases between the germline ends. From germline, CDR1 is SGHRS and CDR2 YFSETQ. The CDR3 loop is CASSSRYGNEAFF. CDR3 bases: TGCGCCAGCAGCTCGCGCTACGGGAATGAAGCTTTCTTT.

The rearrangement links TRBV28 to TRBJ2-7; 10 bases are a match to TRBD2. This CDR3 region has 13 residues. From germline, CDR1 is MDHEN and CDR2 SYDVKM. With V trimmed by 7 bases and J by 3 bases, 3 bases remained unmatched. CDR3 sequence (DNA): TGTGCCAGCATTCAGCGGGAGGGCTACGAGCAGTACTTC. This codes for CASIQREGYEQYF.

The J gene is TRBJ2-7, the V gene TRBV19; 10 bases agree with TRBD1. CDR3 size: 15 residues. Germline V lookup: CDR1 LNHDA, CDR2 SQIVND (reference sequence). With V trimmed by 4 bases and J by 4 bases, 7 bases remained unmatched. CDR3 residues: CASSSSGQGGYEQYF. The CDR3 DNA reads as TGTGCCAGTAGTAGCTCCGGACAGGGGGGGTACGAGCAGTACTTC.